This T cell receptor (beta chain) derives from a study of beta chain features in type 1 diabetes. Study observations and caveats: Shorter TCRB CDR3s, moderately but significantly so, were found in Type 1 diabetes patients in all four CD4+ subsets. Reduced insertions and increased deletions marked VDJ junctions in type 1 diabetes patients.

What was sequenced were expressed TCRB transcripts, since all of the isolated RNA had been reverse transcribed. Some clones are missing from TCRdb's copy, which holds only in-frame ones; the method was immunoSEQ multiplex PCR. This table holds about 47,000 clones, roughly 47% found once. CDR3 length: 15 residues. Germline V lookup: CDR1 SGHVS, CDR2 FQNEAQ. This clone was seen more than once but under ten times. Its specificity is unknown. Stem cell-like memory, regulatory, central memory and naive CD4+ cells were sorted via CD45RO/CCR7/CD25/CD127/CD95/CD27. The authors obtained over 95% purity in all sorted populations.

Sequencing used stem cell memory CD4+ T cells from blood. This chain joins TRBV7-8 and TRBJ2-5; TRBD2 matches 7 bases. The J call may be mistaken, given a closer DNA end match to TRBJ2-7. The TCR comes from a man aged 30 to 39 with type 1 diabetes. CDR3 in amino acids: CASSLLRGSSYEQYF. The CDR3 DNA reads TGTGCCAGCAGCTTACTTCGCGGGAGCTCCTACGAGCAGTACTTC.